Sequencing of this TCR beta chain was carried out in a study of CD8 T cells in ankylosing spondylitis. This clonotype has at least ten counts. Its cognate antigen is unknown. Trimming left V 0 bases short and J 9 bases short, with 28 bases between. The germline V gene has CDR1 SGHRS and CDR2 YFSETQ. The CDR3 totals 20 residues. Study-level findings and limits: Researchers reportedly found disease-linked clones significantly enriched in matched ankylosing spondylitis synovial fluid. A TCR beta motif of under 10 highly homologous variants appeared characteristic of ankylosing spondylitis blood.

TCRdb reprocessed the 5' RACE reads via MiXCR and lists one record per CDR3 protein. The repertoire has around 300,000 distinct CDR3 sequences, roughly 10% of them found once; the top ten carry about 10%. Specimen: blood, either unsorted or a sorted T cell fraction (not recorded which). The chain employs TRBV5-1 and TRBJ1-6; maybe TRBD1 (5 bases). The source of this sequence is a female donor with ankylosing spondylitis or in good health (not recorded which). CDR3 nucleotide sequence: TGCGCCAGCAGCTTGGCTATAGCGGGCGTGGGGGACCTCTTGAGTTCACCCCTCCACTTT. The encoded protein is CASSLAIAGVGDLLSSPLHF. The variable domain in full, with the rest retrieved from reference TRBV5-1 and TRBJ1-6, is KAGVTQTPRYLIKTRGQQVTLSCSPISGHRSVSWYQQTPGQGLQFLFEYFSETQRNKGNFPGRFSGRQFSNSRSEMNVSTLELGDSALYLCASSLAIAGVGDLLSSPLHFGNGTRLTVT.